This T cell receptor beta chain was profiled in a study of beta chain features in type 1 diabetes. General observations from the study: In cDNA sequencing, cells with high TCR expression could be over-represented. Relative to healthy donors, patients appeared to have naive, central memory and Treg TCRB repertoires that were more similar. Researchers report that Type 1 diabetes patients had moderately but significantly shorter TCRB CDR3s across all four CD4+ subsets.

Sequencing targeted expressed TCRB transcripts, as all isolated RNA had been reverse transcribed. TCRdb's copy holds only in-frame clones and misses some; the assay was immunoSEQ multiplex PCR. Of about 360,000 clones in the sample, over 9.5% were seen once. This clone was found a few times. Its matching antigen is unknown. The CDR3 covers 16 residues. In germline, CDR1 is MNHEY, CDR2 SMNVEV (reference sequence). Losses at the gene ends were 3 bases for V and 5 bases for J; bases not matched to a gene: 12. The TCR originated in a man between 18 and 35 years old in good health. This chain connects TRBV27 to TRBJ2-7; 8 bases line up with TRBD2. Sequenced input: naive CD4+ T cells from blood. This chain's CDR3 is CASSFSASGPFDEQYF. In nucleotides, the CDR3 is TGTGCCAGCAGTTTCTCCGCTAGCGGGCCCTTCGACGAGCAGTACTTC.